Listed below are T cell receptor beta chains from one sample, sequenced in a study of cytomegalovirus exposure and HLA in healthy donors. Clones were sequenced by immunoSEQ multiplex PCR, and TCRdb holds only the in-frame ones, with some missing. The table lists some 170,000 clones, around 77% of them singletons, with 1.5% to 2% in the top ten. Material for sequencing was PBMCs. The origin of the receptors is a woman aged 25 to 39 in good health and CMV-seronegative. CDR3s include the opening cysteine and the closing phenylalanine or tryptophan. The D gene is left open where the match is weak. Clone size appears in some rows only: once, few, many, or a class for an expanded clone.

D	V	J	size	CDR3	DNA
-	TRBV7-9	TRBJ1-5	-	CASSLGGGSNQPQHF	TGTGCCAGCAGCTTAGGCGGGGGTAGCAATCAGCCCCAGCATTTT
-	TRBV10-3	TRBJ2-7	-	CAISAGTFYEQYF	TGTGCCATCAGTGCCGGGACTTTCTACGAGCAGTACTTC
TRBD1	TRBV18	TRBJ1-1	-	CASSPRSSATGGLGEAFF	TGTGCCAGCTCACCAAGAAGTAGCGCGACAGGGGGCTTAGGTGAAGCTTTCTTT
-	TRBV7-4	TRBJ2-7	-	CASSRPYEQYF	TGTGCCAGCAGCCGTCCCTACGAGCAGTACTTC
TRBD2	TRBV15	TRBJ2-7	-	CATSSVVFLSGRAGYEQYF	TGTGCCACCAGCAGTGTCGTTTTCTTAAGCGGGAGGGCCGGTTACGAGCAGTACTTC
TRBD1	TRBV28	TRBJ1-2	-	CASRTGEGIGFGTF	TGTGCCAGCAGGACAGGGGAAGGGATCGGTTTCGGCACCTTC
-	TRBV9	TRBJ1-1	-	CASSVGIREGNTEAFF	TGTGCCAGCAGCGTAGGGATCAGGGAGGGTAACACTGAAGCTTTCTTT
-	TRBV30	TRBJ2-3	-	CAWNFWGRRGTDTQYF	TGTGCCTGGAATTTTTGGGGGCGCAGGGGCACAGATACGCAGTATTTT
-	TRBV5-4	TRBJ1-4	-	CASSEAKGANEKLFF	TGTGCCAGCAGCGAAGCAAAGGGGGCTAATGAAAAACTGTTTTTT
TRBD2	TRBV2	TRBJ2-3	few	CASSVWAAVSWSPSGASTDTQYF	TGTGCCAGCAGCGTGTGGGCTGCGGTGAGCTGGTCGCCCAGCGGGGCTAGCACAGATACGCAGTATTTT
-	TRBV5-1	TRBJ2-7	-	CASRFRDTDAYEQYF	TGCGCCAGCAGGTTTCGGGACACGGATGCCTACGAGCAGTACTTC
TRBD1	TRBV7-7	TRBJ2-1	few	CASSSDRGSYNEQFF	TGTGCCAGCAGCTCTGACAGGGGGTCCTACAATGAGCAGTTCTTC
TRBD2	TRBV11-2	TRBJ2-3	-	CASSLDRAGGADTQYF	TGTGCCAGCAGCTTAGATCGGGCGGGAGGCGCAGATACGCAGTATTTT
TRBD2	TRBV4-1	TRBJ2-5	-	CASSQRLAGVGETQYF	TGCGCCAGCAGCCAAAGACTAGCGGGAGTTGGGGAGACCCAGTACTTC
TRBD2	TRBV9	TRBJ2-1	-	CASSVGSGGSSYNEQFF	TGTGCCAGCAGCGTAGGGTCGGGGGGGAGCTCCTACAATGAGCAGTTCTTC
-	TRBV6-5	TRBJ2-7	-	CASAPSAYEQYF	TGTGCCAGCGCCCCTAGCGCCTACGAGCAGTACTTC
-	TRBV20-1	TRBJ1-2	-	CSATSYPF	TGCAGTGCTACTTCCTACCCCTTC
TRBD1	TRBV27	TRBJ2-7	-	CASSYSGTGPLEQYF	TGTGCCAGCAGTTACTCCGGGACAGGACCCCTCGAGCAGTACTTC
-	TRBV7-9	TRBJ2-7	-	CASSLQASYEQYF	TGTGCCAGCAGCTTACAGGCCTCCTACGAGCAGTACTTC
-	TRBV7-7	TRBJ2-2	-	CASSLSQGGNTGELFF	TGTGCCAGCAGCTTAAGCCAGGGTGGAAACACCGGGGAGCTGTTTTTT
-	TRBV19	TRBJ1-2	-	CASSINGGNYGYTF	TGTGCCAGTAGTATTAACGGCGGAAACTATGGCTACACCTTC
-	TRBV29-1	TRBJ2-5	-	CSVTASGEETQYF	TGCAGCGTGACCGCTTCGGGAGAGGAGACCCAGTACTTC
-	TRBV19	TRBJ1-1	-	CASSIPMYTEAFF	TGTGCCAGTAGTATCCCCATGTACACTGAAGCTTTCTTT
TRBD2	TRBV18	TRBJ2-3	-	CASSRSRSGTSGTDTQYF	TGTGCCAGCTCACGGTCGAGATCCGGGACTAGCGGCACAGATACGCAGTATTTT
-	TRBV20-1	TRBJ2-3	-	CSARATDTQYF	TGCAGTGCGCGGGCCACAGATACGCAGTATTTT
-	TRBV5-6	TRBJ1-2	few	CASSFRGLEYRDGYTF	TGTGCCAGCAGCTTCCGTGGGCTGGAGTACAGGGATGGCTACACCTTC
-	TRBV29-1	TRBJ2-7	-	CSVGGTYEQYF	TGCAGCGTAGGAGGGACCTACGAGCAGTACTTC
TRBD1	TRBV19	TRBJ1-3	-	CASSMGPGQNSGNTIYF	TGTGCCAGTAGTATGGGGCCGGGACAGAATTCTGGAAACACCATATATTTT
-	TRBV7-9	TRBJ1-3	few	CASNQWVGQGGNTIYF	TGTGCCAGCAACCAATGGGTGGGACAAGGTGGAAACACCATATATTTT
-	TRBV6-5	TRBJ1-1	few	CASSFRTGNTEAFF	TGTGCCAGCAGTTTCCGCACAGGGAACACTGAAGCTTTCTTT
TRBD2	TRBV9	TRBJ2-3	-	CASSVGRGGGSKDTQYF	TGTGCCAGCAGCGTAGGCCGCGGGGGGGGCTCTAAAGATACGCAGTATTTT
TRBD1	TRBV30	TRBJ2-1	-	CAWSAPSGTVSYNEQFF	TGTGCCTGGAGCGCCCCCTCCGGGACAGTCTCCTACAATGAGCAGTTCTTC
-	TRBV6-1	TRBJ2-7	-	CASTQGEVSYEQYF	TGTGCCAGCACCCAAGGTGAGGTTTCCTACGAGCAGTACTTC
-	TRBV13	TRBJ1-1	-	CASSSRQAHMNTEAFF	TGTGCCAGCAGCTCCCGACAGGCTCATATGAACACTGAAGCTTTCTTT
TRBD1	TRBV2	TRBJ2-2	few	CASSKVQGANTGELFF	TGTGCCAGCAGCAAGGTGCAGGGGGCGAACACCGGGGAGCTGTTTTTT
TRBD2	TRBV4-1	TRBJ2-1	-	CASSSGLAGAYEQFF	TGCGCCAGCAGCTCAGGCCTAGCGGGAGCCTATGAGCAGTTCTTC
-	TRBV7-9	TRBJ1-1	-	CASSIRRFPEAFF	TGTGCCAGCAGCATCCGGAGATTCCCGGAAGCTTTCTTT
-	TRBV6-5	TRBJ2-1	-	CASSGGSYNEQFF	TGTGCCAGCAGCGGAGGTTCTTACAATGAGCAGTTCTTC
-	TRBV5-1	TRBJ2-1	-	CASSSTGRGSYNEQFF	TGCGCCAGCAGCTCGACCGGAAGAGGGTCCTACAATGAGCAGTTCTTC
-	TRBV29-1	TRBJ1-2	-	CSVVGNYGYPF	TGCAGCGTTGTTGGAAACTATGGCTACCCCTTC
TRBD2	TRBV28	TRBJ2-1	-	CASRSPGGSSYNEQFF	TGTGCCAGCAGATCGCCCGGCGGGAGCTCCTACAATGAGCAGTTCTTC
TRBD1	TRBV2	TRBJ2-7	-	CASSELTRQGNSYEQYF	TGTGCCAGCAGTGAGCTGACAAGACAGGGGAATAGTTACGAGCAGTACTTC